Listed below are T cell receptor beta chains from one sample, sequenced in a study of follicular helper T cells after annual influenza vaccination. Sequenced by immunoSEQ multiplex PCR; TCRdb stores in-frame clones only, minus some. The sample has about 10,000 clones, around 78% seen once. This sample comprised CXCR5- memory CD4+ T cells sorted from blood, obtained 7 days after influenza vaccination. The receptors were gathered from an adult who received the influenza vaccine. The CDR3 runs from the conserved cysteine through the conserved F or W. The order of the fields is CDR3 DNA, CDR3 protein, CDR3 length, J gene, V gene, D gene. D genes are given only for firm matches.

TGTGCCAGCAGCCGCGGGTCACAGGAAGAGACCCAGTACTTC CASSRGSQEETQYF 14 TRBJ2-5 TRBV11-3 NA
TGCGCCAGCAGTACCGGGGCCTTTCTCTCTGGAAACACCATATATTTT CASSTGAFLSGNTIYF 16 TRBJ1-3 TRBV4-1 NA
TGCGCCAGCAGCTCAGGACAGATCCCCTCCTACGAGCAGTACTTC CASSSGQIPSYEQYF 15 TRBJ2-7 TRBV5-1 NA
TGTGCCAGCAGCAAAGATGGGGGGTTGGGAGCTAATGAAAAACTGTTTTTT CASSKDGGLGANEKLFF 17 TRBJ1-4 TRBV21-1 NA
TGTGCCAGCAGCTTGTGGTTCCAGGGTGGCGAGACCCAGTACTTC CASSLWFQGGETQYF 15 TRBJ2-5 TRBV5-5 NA
TGTGCCAGCAGCTCGGGACTAGCGGGGGCAACAGATACGCAGTATTTT CASSSGLAGATDTQYF 16 TRBJ2-3 TRBV7-2 TRBD2
TGTGCCAGCAGCCCCCGGCCCCGCTATCATGGCTACACCTTC CASSPRPRYHGYTF 14 TRBJ1-2 TRBV11-2 NA
TGTGCCAGCAGCCTGGACTGGAATGAAAAACTGTTTTTT CASSLDWNEKLFF 13 TRBJ1-4 TRBV6-6 NA
TGTGCCAGCAGCTTAGCCGGGCGCCGTAACGAGCAGTACTTC CASSLAGRRNEQYF 14 TRBJ2-7 TRBV13 NA
TGCAGCTTCCGACAGGGATACGACACCGGGGAGCTGTTTTTT CSFRQGYDTGELFF 14 TRBJ2-2 TRBV29-1 TRBD1
TGTGCCAGCAGCTTAGTGGCTCGGCAACAAGAGACCCAGTACTTC CASSLVARQQETQYF 15 TRBJ2-5 TRBV7-2 NA